This is a list of T cell receptor beta chains from one sample in a study of PD-L1 blockade in urothelial cancer. TCRdb keeps only in-frame clones here, not all; method: immunoSEQ multiplex PCR. The sample contains about 80,000 clones, 70% to 90% of which appear only once. The starting material was PBMCs, obtained around atezolizumab (anti-PD-L1) treatment. The receptors shown here come from a man in his forties with urothelial cancer. Each CDR3 is given without its conserved first and last residue.

J gene	V gene	CDR3 protein
TRBJ2-1	TRBV27	ASTSWEGQGAISEQF
TRBJ2-1	TRBV6-5	ASSYFRTSGNEQF
TRBJ2-3	TRBV2	ASSATREDTQY
TRBJ2-2	TRBV29-1	SVPSDRVSGRGTGELF
TRBJ2-5	TRBV6-1	ASRRQSQETQY
TRBJ2-1	TRBV7-3	ASSQNLAGGEQF
TRBJ1-1	TRBV9	ASQGAGNTEAF
TRBJ1-2	TRBV6-1	ASRTGSRYGYT
TRBJ2-1	TRBV28	ASSSGTASYNEQF
TRBJ2-1	TRBV6-5	ASSYGQGNEQF
TRBJ1-4	TRBV6-5	ASSRGQGNEKLF
TRBJ1-1	TRBV7-2	ASSQGYTEAF
TRBJ2-3	TRBV27	ASSFRRDVASTDTQY
TRBJ2-2	TRBV28	ASSSPGEGRNTGELF
TRBJ2-7	TRBV4-1	ASSQVGTGTYEQY